The 32 T cell receptor beta chains below all came from one sample that was sequenced in a study of shared clonotypes between healthy human individuals (dated by TCRdb to 2020 to 2022). Library preparation was by the immunoSEQ multiplex PCR assay. The source is immuneACCESS, and TCRdb retained only in-frame sequences with V and J called. Part of the clones is not carried over; for the studies checked, unresolved V genes explain less than half of this, and the remainder is unexplained. This sample holds about 360,000 clones; 73% were observed only once. The ten largest make up about 10% of the sample. Sample: memory CD4+ T cells sorted from blood. Taken with the paper, the label for cell subset or site translates to: CD45RA-negative fraction. Every receptor here comes from a young man in good health.

This chain joins TRBV7-9 and TRBJ2-5; D ambiguous. Germline loops: CDR1 SEHNR, CDR2 FQNEAQ (reference sequence). This CDR3 has 14 residues. The ends were cut back, 0 bases at V and 1 base at J, with 6 bases in the middle. CDR3 coding DNA: TGTGCCAGCAGCTTAGCGGGATTCCAAGAGACCCAGTACTTC. The encoded protein is CASSLAGFQETQYF. The complete variable domain, with remaining parts taken from reference TRBV7-9 and TRBJ2-5, reads DTGVSQNPRHKITKRGQNVTFRCDPISEHNRLYWYRQTLGQGPEFLTYFQNEAQLEKSRLLSDRFSAERPKGSFSTLEIQRTEQGDSAMYLCASSLAGFQETQYFGPGTRLLVL.

The V call is TRBV7-9, the J call TRBJ2-3, with TRBD1 as a possible D gene (5 bases). Germline V CDR1 and CDR2: SEHNR, FQNEAQ (reference sequence). This CDR3 contains 14 residues. V shed 5 bases and J shed 3 bases, with 12 bases lying between them. The CDR3, as DNA: TGTGCCAGCAGCCCTAGACAGCAAACAGATACGCAGTATTTT. This encodes CASSPRQQTDTQYF.

This sequence joins TRBV9 and TRBJ2-2, with D tentatively TRBD2 (6 bases). This CDR3 has 17 amino acids. In germline, CDR1 is SGDLS, CDR2 YYNGEE. V was shortened by 1 base and J by 5 bases, with 18 bases between the two germline ends. This chain's CDR3 is CASSVSTARAGTGELFF. Here the CDR3 DNA reads TGTGCCAGCAGCGTATCCACGGCGCGGGCGGGGACCGGGGAGCTGTTTTTT.

In its sample, this clone was seen once. The genes are TRBV30 and TRBJ2-1, with TRBD1 matching over 10 bases. The CDR3 contains 15 residues. Per germline, CDR1 GTSNPN and CDR2 SVGIG (reference sequence). The trim removed 2 bases at V and 1 base at J, leaving 2 bases unmatched. This CDR3 is CAWSRGQGSYNEQFF. CDR3 nucleotides: TGTGCCTGGAGTCGGGGACAGGGGTCCTACAATGAGCAGTTCTTC. The complete variable domain, with remaining parts taken from reference TRBV30 and TRBJ2-1, reads SQTIHQWPATLVQPVGSPLSLECTVEGTSNPNLYWYRQAAGRGLQLLFYSVGIGQISSEVPQNLSASRPQDRQFILSSKKLLLSDSGFYLCAWSRGQGSYNEQFFGPGTRLTVL.

A single count supports this clone. This sequence joins TRBV1 and TRBJ2-5; the tabulated D call, TRBD2, remains unverified against the DNA. TRBV1 is classified as a pseudogene. CDR3 size: 20 residues. The CDR3 spells CTSSQGAPPRWERVGETQYF. CDR3 nucleotide sequence: TGCACCAGCAGCCAAGGTGCCCCTCCAAGGTGGGAGAGGGTGGGAGAGACCCAGTACTTC.

The V call is TRBV28, the J call TRBJ1-5, with TRBD1 matching 8 bases. The germline CDR1 and CDR2 sequences are MDHEN and SYDVKM. J lost 4 bases, V lost 2 bases, and 4 bases had no gene match. CDR3 length equals 15 residues. For the CDR3, the DNA is TGTGCCAGCAGTTTAGACAGGGGTTCAAATCAGCCCCAGCATTTT. Translating gives CASSLDRGSNQPQHF. The whole variable domain, filled in from reference TRBV28 and TRBJ1-5, reads DVKVTQSSRYLVKRTGEKVFLECVQDMDHENMFWYRQDPGLGLRLIYFSYDVKMKEKGDIPEGYSVSREKKERFSLILESASTNQTSMYLCASSLDRGSNQPQHFGDGTRLSIL.

The chain is built from TRBV2 and TRBJ2-2; 7 bases agree with TRBD2. V lost 9 bases to trimming and J lost 6 bases; unmatched junction nucleotides: 10. The CDR3 extends over 14 amino acids. Germline V gives CDR1 SNHLY, CDR2 FYNNEI. CDR3 in amino acids: CARSTLAGSGELFF. The CDR3 nucleotides read TGTGCCAGATCAACATTAGCGGGCTCCGGGGAGCTGTTTTTT.

This clone was observed a few times. The V gene is TRBV6-1, the J gene TRBJ1-5, with D perhaps matching TRBD1 (5 bases). The ends were cut back, 3 bases at V and 3 bases at J, with 9 bases in the middle. The CDR3 has 14 amino acids. From germline, CDR1 is MNHNS and CDR2 SASEGT. CDR3: CASSDSRANQPQHF. The CDR3 region has the DNA TGTGCCAGCAGTGATAGCAGGGCCAATCAGCCCCAGCATTTT.

The chain uses TRBV19 and TRBJ1-1; D gene unclear. The germline V gene has CDR1 LNHDA and CDR2 SQIVND (reference sequence). V lost 7 bases and J 7 bases, leaving 10 bases between the germline ends. The CDR3 runs to 11 residues. CDR3 residues: CASIGQIEAFF. CDR3 sequence (DNA): TGTGCCAGTATCGGGCAGATTGAAGCTTTCTTT.

The chain is built from TRBV7-2 and TRBJ1-5; 8 bases are shared with TRBD1. CDR3 length equals 15 residues. Germline V gene sequence: CDR1 SGHTA, CDR2 FQGNSA. The ends lost 2 bases at V and 4 bases at J; junction bases unmatched: 4. CDR3 sequence: CASSLSRTGNQPQHF. CDR3 coding DNA: TGTGCCAGCAGCTTATCTAGGACAGGGAATCAGCCCCAGCATTTT.

This sequence joins TRBV29-1 and TRBJ2-7; TRBD1 agrees at 11 bases. The V gene end was trimmed by 7 bases and the J gene end by 5 bases; junction bases not matched to a gene: 4. This CDR3 is 12 amino acids long. CDR1 is SQVTM and CDR2 is ANQGSEA in the germline V gene. In nucleotides, the CDR3 is TGCAGCGGGGGACAGGGGGTAGACGAGCAGTACTTC. This sequence encodes CSGGQGVDEQYF.

This clone appeared once. CDR3 bases: TGTGCCAGCACCTGGGGTGGTAGCGGGATTTATGAGCAGTTCTTC. Encoded protein: CASTWGGSGIYEQFF. This sequence joins TRBV7-2 and TRBJ2-1, with TRBD2 identical over 8 bases. V shed 7 bases and J 8 bases; nucleotides not matched to a gene: 13. This CDR3 has 15 amino acids. The germline CDR1 and CDR2 sequences are SGHTA and FQGNSA.

J is TRBJ2-5 and V is TRBV5-3; 14 bases are shared with TRBD2. TRBV5-3 is identified as an open reading frame with a role that is uncertain. The CDR3 runs 16 residues. V was pared by 4 bases and J by 1 base, with 3 bases of the junction left unmatched. Written as DNA, the CDR3 is TGTGCCAGAAGCCGGACTAGCGGGAGGTGCCAAGAGACCCAGTACTTC. It specifies CARSRTSGRCQETQYF.

V gene TRBV28 combines with J gene TRBJ2-5; unclear D gene. V was clipped by 6 bases and J by 5 bases, with 7 bases between them. This CDR3 region has 11 residues. Germline V lookup: CDR1 MDHEN, CDR2 SYDVKM. The DNA for the CDR3 is TGTGCCAGCAGGTCCCGGGAGACCCAGTACTTC. It is translated as CASRSRETQYF.

The CDR3 coding sequence is TGTGCCATCAGTAATCTTTCGGGCGGGGAGCTGTTTTTT. Translated, it gives CAISNLSGGELFF. The chain uses TRBV10-3 and TRBJ2-2; D is undetermined. Germline assignment: CDR1 ENHRY and CDR2 SYGVKD. With 5 bases removed from V and 7 bases from J, the gap between germline ends came to 11 bases. The CDR3 consists of 13 residues.

V gene TRBV2 combines with J gene TRBJ1-2, with D unclear. Germline values: CDR1 SNHLY, CDR2 FYNNEI. The CDR3 contains 13 residues. Trimming took off 4 bases at V and 5 bases at J, with 11 bases between the two ends. The CDR3 nucleotides are TGTGCCAGCAGTGTTACCTCTCAATATGGCTACACCTTC. This encodes CASSVTSQYGYTF. Filled out from reference TRBV2 and TRBJ1-2, the complete variable domain reads EPEVTQTPSHQVTQMGQEVILRCVPISNHLYFYWYRQILGQKVEFLVSFYNNEISEKSEIFDDQFSVERPDGSNFTLKIRSTKLEDSAMYFCASSVTSQYGYTFGSGTRLTVV.

The gene calls are TRBV2 and TRBJ2-7, with unresolved D. This CDR3 is built from 13 residues. Trimming cost V 2 bases and J 2 bases, with 7 bases left between them. CDR1 is SNHLY, CDR2 FYNNEI, per germline. CDR3 in amino acids: CASSENYPYEQYF. The CDR3 nucleotides read TGTGCCAGCAGTGAAAATTATCCCTACGAGCAGTACTTC.

This chain uses TRBV5-4 with TRBJ2-7; TRBD1 is a possible D gene (5 bases). Per germline, CDR1 SGHNT and CDR2 YYREEE (reference sequence). The CDR3 totals 12 residues. The V gene lost 0 bases and the J gene lost 5 bases, with 6 bases spanning the gap. The CDR3 loop reads CASSLGGDEQYF. The CDR3 region has the DNA TGTGCCAGCAGCTTGGGGGGCGACGAGCAGTACTTC.

V and J are TRBV9 and TRBJ2-1, with TRBD2 as a possible D gene (6 bases). CDR1 is SGDLS, CDR2 YYNGEE, per germline. V was clipped by 3 bases and J by 3 bases, with 13 bases between them. The CDR3 totals 15 residues. CDR3 amino acids: CASSADGGGYNEQFF. CDR3 in DNA: TGTGCCAGCAGCGCGGATGGGGGAGGCTACAATGAGCAGTTCTTC.

This chain connects TRBV6-6 to TRBJ1-5; D is perhaps TRBD1 (5 bases). V was clipped by 1 base and J by 9 bases, with 19 bases between them. CDR3 length: 16 amino acids. The germline V gene has CDR1 MNHNY and CDR2 SVGAGI (reference sequence). CDR3 DNA sequence: TGTGCCAGCAGTTACTGGAGAGGGGAGGCCAGGAGGCCCCAGCATTTT. Translated: CASSYWRGEARRPQHF.

This clone was counted a few times. The chain recombines TRBV4-3 with TRBJ2-3, with D hard to call. Germline loops: CDR1 LGHNA, CDR2 YSLEER. Deletions cut 6 bases from V and 2 bases from J, with 12 bases between. This CDR3 contains 14 residues. DNA of the CDR3: TGCGCCAGCAGTGGCGGCGGAGACACAGATACGCAGTATTTT. This encodes CASSGGGDTDTQYF.

The chain is built from TRBV5-4 and TRBJ2-7; either TRBD1 or TRBD2 may supply D (5 bases each). The CDR3 length is 15 residues. CDR1 is SGHNT and CDR2 is YYREEE in the germline V gene (reference sequence). Trimming shortened V by 4 bases and J by 3 bases, and 17 bases separated the two germline ends. The CDR3 nucleotides are TGTGCCAGCAGCCAGACCCGAGGGGCTAGCTACGAGCAGTACTTC. Its translation is CASSQTRGASYEQYF. Together with reference TRBV5-4 and TRBJ2-7, the CDR3 gives the full variable domain: ETGVTQSPTHLIKTRGQQVTLRCSSQSGHNTVSWYQQALGQGPQFIFQYYREEENGRGNFPPRFSGLQFPNYSSELNVNALELDDSALYLCASSQTRGASYEQYFGPGTRLTVT.

Only one count was recorded for this clone. The chain recombines TRBV28 with TRBJ2-3; 12 bases fit TRBD2. The CDR3 runs to 16 residues. The V gene end was trimmed by 5 bases and the J gene end by 8 bases; junction bases not matched to a gene: 11. The germline V gene encodes CDR1 MDHEN and CDR2 SYDVKM. The CDR3 DNA reads as TGTGCCAGCAGTACCGGGACTAGCGGGCCTCCAGGTACGCAGTATTTT. Protein product: CASSTGTSGPPGTQYF.

The chain has TRBV6-6 and TRBJ1-1; D uncertain. There are 16 residues in the CDR3. CDR1 is MNHNY and CDR2 is SVGAGI in the germline V gene (reference sequence). Trimming took 6 bases from V and 9 from J, leaving 26 bases between them. CDR3: CASRIEPNPLPDQAFF. In nucleotides, the CDR3 is TGTGCCAGCAGAATCGAGCCAAACCCACTCCCCGATCAAGCTTTCTTT.

The chain recombines TRBV5-4 with TRBJ2-1; 11 positions agree with TRBD2. CDR1 and CDR2 (germline): SGHNT, YYREEE (reference sequence). J was trimmed by 6 bases and V by 3 bases; bases with no gene match: 11. The CDR3 runs to 17 residues. The DNA for the CDR3 is TGTGCCAGCAGCTACCTTAGCGGGAGGGCCGCCTTCAATGAGCAGTTCTTC. Its translation: CASSYLSGRAAFNEQFF.

This clone was found once. V gene TRBV6-1 combines with J gene TRBJ2-4; D perhaps matches TRBD1 (5 bases). The CDR3 has 16 residues. The V end lost 3 bases, the J end lost 0 bases, and 12 bases lay between the germline ends. The germline V gene has CDR1 MNHNS and CDR2 SASEGT. The CDR3 region is CASSDPRTIAKNIQYF. CDR3 DNA sequence: TGTGCCAGCAGTGACCCGAGGACAATAGCCAAAAACATTCAGTACTTC.

This clone was counted once. CDR3 amino acids: CASSLISQETQYF. DNA for the CDR3: TGTGCCAGCAGTTTAATCAGCCAAGAGACCCAGTACTTC. V is TRBV28 and J is TRBJ2-5, with D unclear. Germline loops: CDR1 MDHEN, CDR2 SYDVKM. With 2 bases removed from V and 1 base from J, the gap between germline ends came to 5 bases. The CDR3 is 13 residues long.

The chain employs TRBV28 and TRBJ2-7; 8 bases map to TRBD2. This CDR3 spans 14 amino acids. V gave up 6 bases and J gave up 0 bases; unmatched junction bases: 4. Germline loops: CDR1 MDHEN, CDR2 SYDVKM. The DNA of the CDR3 is TGTGCCAGCAGGACGGGGGGGAGCTCCTACGAGCAGTACTTC. This encodes CASRTGGSSYEQYF.

The V gene is TRBV14, the J gene TRBJ2-1, with D unresolved. The CDR3 covers 12 residues. Trimming cost V 1 base and J 12 bases, with 10 bases left between them. Per the germline V gene, CDR1 is SGHDN and CDR2 is FVKESK. The DNA for the CDR3 is TGTGCCAGCAGCCAAGTTCCAACTTGGCAGTTCTTC. Protein sequence: CASSQVPTWQFF. The full variable domain, in which reference TRBV14 and TRBJ2-1 provide the parts outside the CDR3, is EAGVTQFPSHSVIEKGQTVTLRCDPISGHDNLYWYRRVMGKEIKFLLHFVKESKQDESGMPNNRFLAERTGGTYSTLKVQPAELEDSGVYFCASSQVPTWQFFGPGTRLTVL.

This chain's CDR3 is CASETGTALTEAFF. The CDR3 nucleotides read TGTGCAAGTGAAACAGGGACAGCTTTAACTGAAGCTTTCTTT. The chain combines TRBV12-2 with TRBJ1-1; TRBD1, the D gene given by the table, was not confirmed from the DNA. TRBV12-2 represents a pseudogene. CDR3 length: 14 residues.

This clone was seen once. V is TRBV11-2 and J is TRBJ1-4; 7 bases line up with TRBD1. From germline, CDR1 is SGHAT and CDR2 FQNNGV. This CDR3 has 15 residues. The V segment lost 4 bases and the J segment 5 bases; nucleotides outside the gene matches: 7. CDR3 bases: TGTGCCAGCAGCTCCGGGGACAGACTAAATGAAAAACTGTTTTTT. Amino acid sequence: CASSSGDRLNEKLFF.

Of note for this clone: A far larger clone is off by one base, so a read error is likely. Additional DNA sequences in this sample encode the identical CDR3. This sequence joins TRBV2 and TRBJ1-5, with 8 bases aligning to TRBD1. The CDR3 consists of 14 residues. V lost 5 bases to trimming and J lost 2 bases; unmatched junction nucleotides: 2. The germline gives CDR1 SNHLY, CDR2 FYNNEI. The CDR3 region has the DNA TGTGCCAGCAGTTTGGACAGGGGCAATCAGCCCCAGCATTTT. Its translation: CASSLDRGNQPQHF.